A selection of T cell receptor beta chains follows, all from one sample in a study of CD8 T cells in ankylosing spondylitis. TCRdb processed the 5' RACE reads anew with MiXCR; each CDR3 protein has one entry. The sample shows 100,000 to 150,000 distinct CDR3 sequences, around 15% of them seen only once. Sample: blood, either unsorted or a sorted T cell fraction (not recorded which). These receptors were obtained from a female donor with ankylosing spondylitis or in good health (not recorded which). CDR3s include the opening cysteine and the closing phenylalanine or tryptophan. D genes are given only for firm matches. Not every row has a clone size; where given, it reads once, few, many or a size class.

j_gene | d_gene | v_gene | abundance | CDR3nt | CDR3aa
TRBJ2-5 | NA | TRBV18 | NA | TGTGCCAGCTCACCCGCAGGGAAAGAGACCCAGTACTTC | CASSPAGKETQYF
TRBJ2-2 | NA | TRBV2 | NA | TGTGCCAGCAGTGAATCGGGACGCCTGAACACCGAGGAGCTGTTTTTT | CASSESGRLNTEELFF
TRBJ1-2 | NA | TRBV7-9 | many | TGTGCCAGCAGCAGCTCTTTAGCTAACTATGGCTACACCTTC | CASSSSLANYGYTF
TRBJ2-1 | TRBD2 | TRBV7-2 | NA | TGTGCCAGCAGCCCCGGGACTAGTTTTTACAATGAGCAGTTCTTC | CASSPGTSFYNEQFF
TRBJ2-2 | NA | TRBV5-5 | many | TGTGCCAGCAGCTTGTCGGCAGGGAGATGGAGCGGGGAGCTGTTTTTT | CASSLSAGRWSGELFF
TRBJ2-3 | NA | TRBV15 | NA | TGTGCCACCAGGAACAGTGTCACGCAGTATTTT | CATRNSVTQYF
TRBJ2-3 | NA | TRBV29-1 | many | TGCAGCGTTCTTAGCTCGGCAGGGCGGGCAGATACGCAGTATTTT | CSVLSSAGRADTQYF
TRBJ2-7 | NA | TRBV9 | NA | TGTGCCACCAGCGTAGTGAACGGAGTGGGAGAGCAGTACTTC | CATSVVNGVGEQYF
TRBJ2-7 | NA | TRBV12-3/TRBV12-4 | few | TGTGCCAGCAGTTTAGGCGGGGTCTACGAGCAGTACTTC | CASSLGGVYEQYF
TRBJ1-3 | NA | TRBV12-3/TRBV12-4 | NA | TGTGCCAGCAGTTTAAGGTCGCTGCTCATGACCCTCTCTGGAAACACCATATATTTT | CASSLRSLLMTLSGNTIYF
TRBJ2-7 | TRBD2 | TRBV27 | NA | TGTGCCAGCAGATCGGGCGGGAGAGGTGGCGAGCAGTACTTC | CASRSGGRGGEQYF
TRBJ1-4 | TRBD1 | TRBV20-1 | few | TGCAGTGCTAGCCCGGGACAGGGGGAGAAAAAACTGTTTTTT | CSASPGQGEKKLFF
TRBJ2-7 | NA | TRBV11-2 | many | TGTGCCAGCAGCTTAAGGGGGGCAGGGGCTAACAACGAGCAGTACTTC | CASSLRGAGANNEQYF
TRBJ1-1 | TRBD1 | TRBV10-3 | many | TGTGCCAGTGGACAGGGGATGAACACTGAAGCTTTCTTT | CASGQGMNTEAFF
TRBJ2-7 | NA | TRBV20-1 | NA | TGCAGTGCTAGAGCTCTCCGAGCAGACGAGCAGTACTTC | CSARALRADEQYF
TRBJ2-1 | NA | TRBV3-1 | few | TGTGCCAGCAGCCAAGTCGACGATGAGCAGTTCTTC | CASSQVDDEQFF
TRBJ1-4 | NA | TRBV7-2 | NA | TGTGCCAGCAGCAGGGGCCGGGCGGGAGAAAAACTGTTTTTT | CASSRGRAGEKLFF
TRBJ2-7 | NA | TRBV15 | many | TGTGCCACCCGACTCACCAGTGGACACCACGAGCAGTACTTC | CATRLTSGHHEQYF
TRBJ1-2 | TRBD1 | TRBV19 | NA | TGTGCCAGTAGATGGGACAGCGTCTCCTATGGCTACACCTTC | CASRWDSVSYGYTF
TRBJ2-3 | TRBD2 | TRBV30 | few | TGTGCCTGGAGGCTAGCGGGGGGGCCCGATACGCAGTATTTT | CAWRLAGGPDTQYF
TRBJ2-7 | TRBD1 | TRBV15 | NA | TGTGCCACCAGCAGAGACGAGACAGGGTTCGAGCAGTACTTC | CATSRDETGFEQYF
TRBJ1-3 | NA | TRBV2 | NA | TGTGCCGGCAGTCCTAGAGAGGTCAGAGCTGGAAACACCATATATTTT | CAGSPREVRAGNTIYF
TRBJ2-3 | TRBD1 | TRBV7-9 | few | TGTGCCAGCAGCCTCCGGGACAGTTTCACAGATACGCAGTATTTT | CASSLRDSFTDTQYF
TRBJ2-1 | NA | TRBV5-1 | NA | TGCGCCAGCAGCTCTAACGGTCGAAGACAGCCAAGCAATGAGCAGTTCTTC | CASSSNGRRQPSNEQFF
TRBJ2-3 | TRBD2 | TRBV27 | many | TGTGCCAGCAGTTTATTACTAGCGGGGGTTCAGTATTTT | CASSLLLAGVQYF
TRBJ1-5 | NA | TRBV6-1 | few | TGTGCCAGCAGTGTAGGGAATGATCGGCCCCAGCATTTT | CASSVGNDRPQHF
TRBJ2-5 | TRBD1 | TRBV5-1 | NA | TGCGCCAGCAGCGACAAGACAGGGGCAGAGACCCAGTACTTC | CASSDKTGAETQYF
TRBJ1-1 | TRBD1 | TRBV19 | few | TGTGCCACTACGACCGGGACAGGGCTTGCTGACACTGAAGCTTTCTTT | CATTTGTGLADTEAFF
TRBJ1-5 | NA | TRBV27 | NA | TGTGCCAGCAGTTACGGAGGTAATCAGCCCCAGCATTTT | CASSYGGNQPQHF
TRBJ2-3 | TRBD2 | TRBV10-3 | many | TGTGCCATCAGAGAGCGGGGGGATGGAGATACGCAGTATTTT | CAIRERGDGDTQYF
TRBJ2-1 | NA | TRBV7-9 | few | TGTGCCAGCAGCTTAGCTAGCCGGAATGAGCAGTTCTTC | CASSLASRNEQFF
TRBJ2-5 | TRBD2 | TRBV5-6 | NA | TGTGCCAGCAGCTTGGGACTAGCGGGAGGGCCGGATCAAGAGACCCAGTACTTC | CASSLGLAGGPDQETQYF
TRBJ2-3 | NA | TRBV7-2 | many | TGTGCCAGCAGCTTAGTAGGGGAAGATACGCAGTATTTT | CASSLVGEDTQYF
TRBJ2-3 | NA | TRBV28 | NA | TGTGCCAGCAGAGACCCAGGCAACACAGATACGCAGTATTTT | CASRDPGNTDTQYF
TRBJ1-1 | NA | TRBV5-1 | many | TGCGCCAGCAGCCGAAGTGACACTGAAGCTTTCTTT | CASSRSDTEAFF
TRBJ2-7 | NA | TRBV5-1 | once | TGCGTCAGCCAGGGGGGGCGAACGCTCGGAGTGGACTACGAGCAGTACTTC | CVSQGGRTLGVDYEQYF
TRBJ2-1 | NA | TRBV7-2 | many | TGTGCCAGCAGCTTAGGCAGACCTCCCAATGAGCAGTTCTTC | CASSLGRPPNEQFF
TRBJ2-1 | NA | TRBV6-5 | few | TGTGCCAGCAGTTACTCGATCAGGCCCCCCGGGAATGAGCAGTTCTTC | CASSYSIRPPGNEQFF
TRBJ2-2 | NA | TRBV12-3/TRBV12-4 | NA | TGTGCCAGCAGGGCGGGTTTAGAGGCCGGGGAGCTGTTTTTT | CASRAGLEAGELFF
TRBJ2-5 | NA | TRBV11-2 | NA | TGTGCCAGCAGTAACTGGGAAGAGACCCAGTACTTC | CASSNWEETQYF
TRBJ2-5 | NA | TRBV20-1 | many | TGCAGTGCTATGCAAGAGACCCAGTACTTC | CSAMQETQYF
TRBJ2-7 | TRBD2 | TRBV20-1 | many | TGCAGTGCTAGCCTCCTGACGGGAGGGGATAGCGAGCAGTACTTC | CSASLLTGGDSEQYF
TRBJ2-7 | TRBD2 | TRBV5-1 | many | TGCGCCAGCAGCCCTACCACTGGACTAGCGGGGGAGCAGTACTTC | CASSPTTGLAGEQYF
TRBJ2-5 | NA | TRBV11-3 | few | TGTGCCAGCAGCTTAATGGTTGAGACCCAGTACTTC | CASSLMVETQYF
TRBJ1-4 | NA | TRBV19 | NA | TGTGCCAGTAAGAACAGCCGCCTAGCTAATGAAAAACTGTTTTTT | CASKNSRLANEKLFF
TRBJ2-3 | TRBD1 | TRBV20-1 | few | TGCAGTGCTAGTGCGCTTTTAACAGGGGAATCGTCAGATACGCAGTATTTT | CSASALLTGESSDTQYF